These 20 T cell receptor beta chains were sequenced from one sample in a study of blood T cell repertoires in COVID-19. Clones were read by immunoSEQ multiplex PCR, and TCRdb kept only the in-frame ones, dropping some. Among roughly 220,000 clones, roughly 90% were seen once, and the ten largest hold around 2%. The specimen sequenced was peripheral blood. The receptors originated from a man aged 25-45 years who had recovered from COVID-19.

The chain employs TRBV25-1 and TRBJ1-1; TRBD1 agrees at 8 bases. The length of the CDR3 is 14 residues. J gave up 3 bases and V 7 bases, and 7 bases lay outside the gene matches. The germline V gene has CDR1 MGHDK and CDR2 SYGVNS. This CDR3 is CASTFGQGYTEAFF. CDR3 nucleotides: TGTGCCAGCACCTTTGGACAGGGCTACACTGAAGCTTTCTTT.

This clone came up once. The V call is TRBV7-9, the J call TRBJ2-7; 8 bases are shared with TRBD2. The V gene's germline CDR1 is SEHNR and CDR2 FQNEAQ (reference sequence). V shed 6 bases and J 6 bases; nucleotides not matched to a gene: 4. The length of the CDR3 is 12 residues. This CDR3 reads CASRGLVGEQYF. CDR3 nucleotide sequence: TGTGCCAGCAGGGGACTAGTCGGCGAGCAGTACTTC.

Comments on this clone: This may come from a read error, since a much larger clone is one base off. The sample carries other DNA sequences with the same CDR3. This chain joins TRBV5-6 and TRBJ2-3; D is ambiguous. CDR1 is SGHDT, CDR2 YYEEEE, per germline. V was clipped by 2 bases and J by 6 bases, with 4 bases between them. This CDR3 comprises 11 residues. The CDR3 coding sequence is TGTGCCAGCAGCTTCGGGGATACGCAGTATTTT. Encoded protein: CASSFGDTQYF. The full variable domain, completed using reference TRBV5-6 and TRBJ2-3, is DAGVTQSPTHLIKTRGQQVTLRCSPKSGHDTVSWYQQALGQGPQFIFQYYEEEERQRGNFPDRFSGHQFPNYSSELNVNALLLGDSALYLCASSFGDTQYFGPGTRLTVL.

This clone was detected once. This chain connects TRBV7-8 to TRBJ2-5, with TRBD1 identical over 11 bases. Germline values: CDR1 SGHVS, CDR2 FQNEAQ. J gave up 1 base and V 5 bases, and 6 bases lay outside the gene matches. The CDR3 sequence is 16 residues long. The CDR3 spells CASSRLGTGGQETQYF. CDR3 nucleotides: TGTGCCAGCAGCCGACTAGGGACAGGGGGCCAAGAGACCCAGTACTTC.

The chain couples TRBV24-1 to TRBJ2-3; D is possibly TRBD2 (6 bases). CDR1 KGHDR and CDR2 SFDVKD come from the germline V gene. CDR3 size: 16 residues. V shed 3 bases and J shed 5 bases, with 17 bases lying between them. The CDR3 DNA reads TGTGCCACCAGTGATCTTCAGGGAGGAGGCAGAGATACGCAGTATTTT. It yields the protein CATSDLQGGGRDTQYF.

V usage is TRBV27 and J usage is TRBJ2-7; 8 bases align to TRBD1. Germline CDR1 reads MNHEY; CDR2 reads SMNVEV (reference sequence). CDR3 size: 15 residues. V was pared by 7 bases and J by 2 bases, with 10 bases of the junction left unmatched. CDR3 sequence reads: CASTTLGTGTYEQYF. The CDR3 DNA reads as TGTGCCAGCACCACTCTCGGGACAGGTACCTACGAGCAGTACTTC.

Comments on this clone: This same CDR3 is encoded by further DNA sequences in the sample. The chain recombines TRBV3-1 (or the pseudogene TRBV3-2) with TRBJ1-3; 7 nucleotides line up with TRBD1. In germline, CDR1 is LGHDT, CDR2 YNNKEL (reference sequence). The V and J ends lost 4 bases and 2 bases, in that order; junction bases with no gene match: 2. This CDR3 has 14 amino acids. The CDR3 DNA sequence: TGTGCCAGCAGCCGCGACAGGGCTGGAAACACCATATATTTT. It translates to CASSRDRAGNTIYF.

This clone was detected once. The V gene is TRBV13, the J gene TRBJ2-1, with 9 bases matching TRBD1. CDR1 and CDR2 from the germline V gene are PRHDT and FYEKMQ (reference sequence). Trimming cost V 5 bases and J 1 base; bases outside gene matches: 9. The CDR3 contains 17 residues. The CDR3 DNA reads as TGTGCCAGCAGCCTAATATCGGGACAGGGATCCTACAATGAGCAGTTCTTC. Translated: CASSLISGQGSYNEQFF.

The gene calls are TRBV5-4 and TRBJ1-1; TRBD1 aligns across 7 bases. The CDR3 contains 15 residues. The germline V gene encodes CDR1 SGHNT and CDR2 YYREEE (reference sequence). Germline trimming cut 4 bases from V and 0 bases from J; bases unmatched to any gene: 6. The CDR3 DNA reads as TGTGCCAGCAGCGAATTCAGGGGGATGAACACTGAAGCTTTCTTT. This sequence encodes CASSEFRGMNTEAFF.

CDR3 coding DNA: TGTGCCAGCAGTCCAAAGCGGGACAGGGGGCCCACTGAAGCTTTCTTT. The encoded protein is CASSPKRDRGPTEAFF. The J gene is TRBJ1-1, the V gene TRBV21-1; TRBD1, the table's D call, lacks a check against the DNA. TRBV21-1 is marked as a pseudogene. The CDR3 runs 16 residues.

The chain is built from TRBV5-1 and TRBJ2-3; D unclear. CDR3 length: 13 residues. V lost 1 base to trimming and J lost 0 bases, with 3 bases between them. In germline, CDR1 is SGHRS, CDR2 YFSETQ. The CDR3 loop is CASSLPSTDTQYF. DNA of the CDR3: TGCGCCAGCAGCTTGCCTAGCACAGATACGCAGTATTTT.

CDR3 sequence: CASRDPTVNTEAFF. CDR3 nucleotide sequence: TGTGCCAGCAGAGACCCGACAGTTAACACTGAAGCTTTCTTT. The chain combines TRBV2 with TRBJ1-1; the D gene is possibly TRBD1 (5 bases). The germline V and J ends were trimmed by 6 bases and 2 bases, with 13 bases remaining between them. Germline lookup yields CDR1 SNHLY and CDR2 FYNNEI. The CDR3 runs to 14 residues.

The chain carries TRBV6-2 or TRBV6-3 and TRBJ2-7; 10 nucleotides match TRBD2. V shed 0 bases and J 6 bases; nucleotides not matched to a gene: 8. Germline loops: CDR1 MNHEY, CDR2 SVGEGT. There are 16 residues in the CDR3. The CDR3 sequence is CASSYSWASGGLEQYF. Here the CDR3 DNA reads TGTGCCAGCAGTTACTCTTGGGCTAGCGGGGGCCTCGAGCAGTACTTC.

This rearrangement joins TRBV27 to TRBJ2-7, with D perhaps TRBD1 (6 bases). The CDR3 loop spans 13 amino acids. In germline, CDR1 is MNHEY, CDR2 SMNVEV (reference sequence). Deletions cut 6 bases from V and 2 bases from J, with 11 bases between. The CDR3 DNA sequence: TGTGCCAGCAGCCAACAGGGTCCCTACGAGCAGTACTTC. Translation gives CASSQQGPYEQYF.

This sequence joins TRBV19 and TRBJ2-2; possible D gene TRBD1, 6 bases. Trimming stripped 7 bases from V and 11 bases from J, with 11 bases between. Germline-derived CDR1 and CDR2 are LNHDA and SQIVND (reference sequence). CDR3 length equals 11 residues. CDR3 region: CASTGRGELFF. The CDR3 DNA is TGTGCCAGTACGGGCAGGGGAGAGCTGTTTTTT.

This chain connects TRBV7-9 to TRBJ2-7, with a weak D call TRBD1 (6 bases). V shed 8 bases and J shed 2 bases, with 19 bases lying between them. The CDR3 is made up of 15 amino acids. Germline CDR1 is SEHNR and CDR2 is FQNEAQ (reference sequence). CDR3 sequence: CASVRPGAMAYEQYF. The CDR3 coding sequence is TGTGCCAGCGTTCGGCCAGGGGCGATGGCCTACGAGCAGTACTTC.

CDR3 coding DNA: TGTGCCAGCAGCAAGACAGGGTACTCCGGATACGAGCAGTACTTC. Its protein product is CASSKTGYSGYEQYF. This chain connects TRBV6-5 to TRBJ2-7; 7 bases line up with TRBD1. The CDR3 sequence is 15 residues long. Germline V gene data show CDR1 as MNHEY and CDR2 as SVGAGI. V was clipped by 6 bases and J by 4 bases; unmatched bases: 12.

This chain uses TRBV4-2 with TRBJ1-2; D is possibly TRBD1 (5 bases). Germline-derived CDR1 and CDR2 are LGHNA and YNFKEQ. This CDR3 contains 14 residues. V was shortened by 1 base and J by 2 bases, with 8 bases between the two germline ends. CDR3 sequence reads: CASSQGGGNYGYTF. DNA of the CDR3: TGTGCCAGCAGCCAAGGGGGGGGAAACTATGGCTACACCTTC.

J is TRBJ1-4 and V is TRBV6-5; the D is unclear. The CDR3 is 16 residues long. Deletions cut 3 bases from V and 8 bases from J, with 19 bases between. Germline assignment: CDR1 MNHEY and CDR2 SVGAGI. Written as DNA, the CDR3 is TGTGCCAGCAGTTATACCGGAACCCTAATCGGGGAAAAACTGTTTTTT. As protein: CASSYTGTLIGEKLFF.

V usage is TRBV16 and J usage is TRBJ1-6; 10 nucleotides match TRBD1. The trim removed 2 bases at V and 9 bases at J, leaving 1 base unmatched. The germline gives CDR1 KGHSY, CDR2 FQNENV. This CDR3 is 14 amino acids long. The CDR3 coding sequence is TGTGCCAGCAGCCAAGGGACAGGGGTTTCACCCCTCCACTTT. Translating gives CASSQGTGVSPLHF.